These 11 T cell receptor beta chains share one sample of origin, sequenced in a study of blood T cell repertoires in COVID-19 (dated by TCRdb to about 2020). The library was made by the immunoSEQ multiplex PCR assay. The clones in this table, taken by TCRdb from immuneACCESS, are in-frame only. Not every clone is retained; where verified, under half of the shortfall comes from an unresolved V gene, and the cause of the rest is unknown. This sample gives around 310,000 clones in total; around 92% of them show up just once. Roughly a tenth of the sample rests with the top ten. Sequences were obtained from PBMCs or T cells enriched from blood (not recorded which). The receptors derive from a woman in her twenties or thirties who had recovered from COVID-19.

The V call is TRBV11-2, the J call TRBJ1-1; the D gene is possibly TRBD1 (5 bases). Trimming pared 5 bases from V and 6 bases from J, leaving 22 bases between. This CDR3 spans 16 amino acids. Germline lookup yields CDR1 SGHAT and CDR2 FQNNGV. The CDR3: CASSPQRGAPPSEAFF. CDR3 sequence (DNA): TGTGCCAGCAGCCCGCAGCGTGGGGCACCACCTTCTGAAGCTTTCTTT.

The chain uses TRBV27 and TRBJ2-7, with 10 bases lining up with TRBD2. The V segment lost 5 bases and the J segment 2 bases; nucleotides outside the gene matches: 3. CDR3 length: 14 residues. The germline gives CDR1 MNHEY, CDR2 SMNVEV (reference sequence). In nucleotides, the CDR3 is TGTGCCAGCAGTCAAAGCGGGAGGGCCTACGAGCAGTACTTC. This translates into CASSQSGRAYEQYF.

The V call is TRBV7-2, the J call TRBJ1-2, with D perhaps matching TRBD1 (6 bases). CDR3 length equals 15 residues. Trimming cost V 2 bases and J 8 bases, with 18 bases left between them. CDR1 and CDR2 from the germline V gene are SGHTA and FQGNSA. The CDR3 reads CASSLYQGSDIGYTF. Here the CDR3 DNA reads TGTGCCAGCAGCTTATATCAGGGGTCGGATATAGGCTACACCTTC.

The CDR3 bases are TGTGCCTGGAGTAACAGGGGGCAGCTTCGAAGCGTCAACGAGCAGTACTTC. Protein product: CAWSNRGQLRSVNEQYF. V and J are TRBV30 and TRBJ2-7; 9 bases match TRBD1. Trimming cost V 2 bases and J 5 bases; bases outside gene matches: 16. CDR1 and CDR2 from the germline V gene are GTSNPN and SVGIG (reference sequence). This CDR3 is 17 amino acids long.

CDR3 amino acids: CASSVLRGSGNQPQHF. Written as DNA, the CDR3 is TGTGCCAGTAGTGTACTCAGGGGCAGTGGCAATCAGCCCCAGCATTTT. The rearrangement joins TRBV19 to TRBJ1-5; the D gene is possibly TRBD1 (6 bases). Deletions cut 5 bases from V and 2 bases from J, with 16 bases between. The CDR3 consists of 16 residues. The germline V gene encodes CDR1 LNHDA and CDR2 SQIVND (reference sequence).

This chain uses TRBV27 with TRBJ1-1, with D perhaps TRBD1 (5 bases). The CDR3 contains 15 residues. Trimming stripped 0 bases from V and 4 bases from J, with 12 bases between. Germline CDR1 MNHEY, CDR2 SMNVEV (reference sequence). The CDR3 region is CASSLSRQGGTEAFF. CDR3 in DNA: TGTGCCAGCAGTTTATCTCGGCAGGGTGGCACTGAAGCTTTCTTT.

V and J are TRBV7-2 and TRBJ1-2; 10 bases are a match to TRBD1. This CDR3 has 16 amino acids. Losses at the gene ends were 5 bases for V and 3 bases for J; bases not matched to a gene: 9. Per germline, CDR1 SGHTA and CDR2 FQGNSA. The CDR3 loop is CASSTRRDRGYYGYTF. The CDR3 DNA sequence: TGTGCCAGCAGCACCCGCCGGGACAGGGGTTACTATGGCTACACCTTC. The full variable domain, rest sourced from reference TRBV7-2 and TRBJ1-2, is GAGVSQSPSNKVTEKGKDVELRCDPISGHTALYWYRQSLGQGLEFLIYFQGNSAPDKSGLPSDRFSAERTGGSVSTLTIQRTQQEDSAVYLCASSTRRDRGYYGYTFGSGTRLTVV.

For the CDR3, the DNA is TGTGCCAGCAGTTTAGAAAATGGGCCCGAGCAGTACTTC. This codes for CASSLENGPEQYF. The V call is TRBV12-3 or TRBV12-4, the J call TRBJ2-7; D is uncertain. CDR3 length: 13 amino acids. V lost 1 base and J lost 6, with 10 bases in between.

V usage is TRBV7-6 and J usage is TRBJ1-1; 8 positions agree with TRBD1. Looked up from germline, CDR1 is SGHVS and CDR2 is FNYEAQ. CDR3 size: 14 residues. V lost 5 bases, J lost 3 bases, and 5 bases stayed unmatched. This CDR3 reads CASSPGQGDTEAFF. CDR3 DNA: TGTGCCAGCAGCCCTGGACAGGGTGACACTGAAGCTTTCTTT.

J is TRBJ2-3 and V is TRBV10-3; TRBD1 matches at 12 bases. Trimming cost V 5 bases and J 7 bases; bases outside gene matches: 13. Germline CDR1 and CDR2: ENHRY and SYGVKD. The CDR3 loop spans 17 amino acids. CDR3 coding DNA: TGTGCCATCAGTCCCCAGGTCGGGACAGGGGGCATTCATACGCAGTATTTT. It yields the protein CAISPQVGTGGIHTQYF.

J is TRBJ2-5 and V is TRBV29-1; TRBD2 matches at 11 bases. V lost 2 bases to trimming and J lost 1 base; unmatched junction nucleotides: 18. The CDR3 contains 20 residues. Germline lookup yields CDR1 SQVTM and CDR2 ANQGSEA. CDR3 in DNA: TGCAGCGTTGAAATTTTTAGGACAGCTAAGGGACTAGCGGTCCAAGAGACCCAGTACTTC. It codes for CSVEIFRTAKGLAVQETQYF.